A selection of T cell receptor beta chains follows, all from one sample in a study of shared clonotypes between healthy human individuals. Sequencing used immunoSEQ multiplex PCR; TCRdb keeps in-frame clones, though not all of them. Of 400,000 to 550,000 clones in the sample, 79% are singletons; the top ten hold approximately 12%. Sequences were obtained from PBMCs. Receptor source: a woman aged 40 to 50 in good health. Some clones in this sample may be carry-over from other donors' samples. The CDR3 runs from the conserved cysteine through the conserved F or W. A D gene is named only where the DNA matches it firmly. Rows may omit the clone size; those that give it use once, few, many or a size class.

d_gene	v_gene	abundance	j_gene	CDR3aa	CDR3nt
.	TRBV10-2	.	TRBJ1-1	CASNPGGGGTEAFF	TGCGCCAGCAACCCCGGGGGGGGAGGAACTGAAGCTTTCTTT
TRBD1	TRBV6-5	.	TRBJ1-5	CASSRDRGNQPQHF	TGTGCCAGCAGCCGGGACAGGGGCAATCAGCCCCAGCATTTT
TRBD2	TRBV7-9	.	TRBJ2-2	CASSPPGLAGTGELFF	TGTGCCAGCAGCCCACCGGGACTAGCGGGCACCGGGGAGCTGTTTTTT
TRBD1	TRBV9	many	TRBJ1-5	CASSLQGRSGQPQHF	TGTGCCAGCAGCCTACAGGGGCGTTCGGGGCAGCCCCAGCATTTT
.	TRBV2	once	TRBJ1-5	CASREGGRGSNQPQHF	TGTGCCAGCAGAGAAGGGGGGAGGGGAAGCAATCAGCCCCAGCATTTT
.	TRBV11-2	.	TRBJ2-5	CASSLGRESEETQYF	TGTGCCAGCAGCTTAGGAAGGGAGAGCGAAGAGACCCAGTACTTC
TRBD2	TRBV7-9	few	TRBJ2-1	CASSPSGSSYNEQFF	TGTGCCAGCAGCCCAAGCGGGAGTTCCTACAATGAGCAGTTCTTC
.	TRBV5-1	.	TRBJ1-4	CASSRDGTNEKLFF	TGCGCCAGCAGTCGGGACGGAACTAATGAAAAACTGTTTTTT
.	TRBV20-1	once	TRBJ2-1	CSAKLAPEQFF	TGCAGTGCAAAACTAGCTCCTGAGCAGTTCTTC
.	TRBV4-2	.	TRBJ2-3	CASSQGLSTDTQYF	TGTGCCAGCAGCCAGGGGCTAAGCACAGATACGCAGTATTTT
.	TRBV10-3	.	TRBJ1-2	CAISDQGDGYTF	TGTGCCATCAGTGACCAGGGTGATGGCTACACCTTC
.	TRBV7-9	.	TRBJ2-1	CASSGGYNEQFF	TGTGCCAGCAGCGGGGGCTACAATGAGCAGTTCTTC
.	TRBV18	.	TRBJ2-2	CASSPPGRSNGELFF	TGTGCCAGCTCACCACCGGGCAGGTCTAACGGGGAGCTGTTTTTT
TRBD2	TRBV11-3	.	TRBJ2-1	CASSLVLAGGGNEQFF	TGTGCCAGCAGCTTAGTTTTAGCGGGAGGGGGTAATGAGCAGTTCTTC
TRBD2	TRBV28	.	TRBJ2-7	CASSSGTSGTYEQYF	TGTGCCAGCAGCTCCGGGACTAGCGGGACCTACGAGCAGTACTTC
TRBD1	TRBV19	.	TRBJ1-5	CASSSGQGINQPQHF	TGTGCCAGTAGTAGCGGACAGGGGATCAATCAGCCCCAGCATTTT
TRBD2	TRBV6-1	.	TRBJ2-3	CASSALREGTDTQYF	TGTGCCAGCAGTGCTTTGCGGGAGGGCACAGATACGCAGTATTTT
.	TRBV5-8	.	TRBJ1-2	CASSFRGRAGGYTF	TGTGCCAGCAGCTTCCGGGGGCGCGCCGGTGGCTACACCTTC